The T cell receptor beta chain described here comes from a study of technical replicates of blood from a handful of donors. The germline CDR1 and CDR2 sequences are MGHDK and SYGVNS. The CDR3 extends over 15 amino acids. V shed 2 bases and J 4 bases; nucleotides not matched to a gene: 7. The protocol was immunoSEQ multiplex PCR, while the TCRdb copy is restricted to in-frame clones and leaves out a portion. The sample consists of roughly 80,000 clones, 93% of them appearing once. The gene calls are TRBV25-1 and TRBJ1-2, with TRBD1 matching over 7 bases. The TCR originated in a human donor in good health. The material sequenced was T cells isolated from PBMCs. CDR3 sequence: CASSEGTGTAYGYTF. The CDR3 DNA sequence: TGTGCCAGCAGTGAAGGGACCGGGACAGCCTATGGCTACACCTTC.